The entry below gives a single TCR beta chain sequence along with its context. Its specificity is not known. The CDR3 runs 12 residues. V lost 3 bases to trimming and J lost 4 bases, with 9 bases between them. Germline CDR1 is GTSNPN and CDR2 is SVGIG (reference sequence). This entry is derived from a study of PD-1 blockade in classical Hodgkin lymphoma. Study-level findings and limits: Undefined causes, possibly disease activity or prior therapy, underlie the repertoire differences. Patients with a complete response exhibited baseline diversity comparable to newly diagnosed patients.

The time point: cycle 4 day 1 (C4D1), after 5 to 7 weeks of nivolumab. Exposure to brentuximab vedotin varied, and each patient had relapsed following autologous stem cell transplantation. Clones were sequenced by immunoSEQ multiplex PCR, and TCRdb holds only the in-frame ones, with some missing. The top ten hold about 20% of the sample, which has roughly 100,000 clones, around 90% seen once. The genes are TRBV30 and TRBJ2-5; D is possibly TRBD1 or TRBD2 (5 bases each). The material sequenced was peripheral blood mononuclear cells (PBMCs), taken before the fourth cycle of nivolumab. The clonotype originates from a human donor with classical Hodgkin lymphoma. The CDR3 is CAWSRDRETQYF. The DNA of the CDR3 is TGTGCCTGGAGCCGGGACCGAGAGACCCAGTACTTC.